The 13 T cell receptor beta chains given below trace back to one sample, sequenced in a study of blood T cell repertoires in COVID-19. Some clones are missing from TCRdb's copy, which holds only in-frame ones; the method was immunoSEQ multiplex PCR. Of 150,000 to 200,000 clones listed, about 82% are singletons. Source material: peripheral blood. The source of these receptors is a woman aged 30 to 39 with acute or convalescent COVID-19.

The rearrangement joins TRBV6-1 to TRBJ1-1, with 7 positions matching TRBD1. The ends lost 0 bases at V and 4 bases at J; junction bases unmatched: 8. CDR1 MNHNS and CDR2 SASEGT come from the germline V gene. The CDR3 runs to 16 residues. CDR3 nucleotide sequence: TGTGCCAGCAGTGAAGCCGAGGGGGCTGGGGGCACTGAAGCTTTCTTT. This codes for CASSEAEGAGGTEAFF.

The J gene is TRBJ1-2, the V gene TRBV6-2 or TRBV6-3; possible D gene TRBD1, 5 bases. The CDR3 runs to 14 residues. Trimming shortened V by 0 bases and J by 6 bases, and 11 bases separated the two germline ends. The V gene's germline CDR1 is MNHEY and CDR2 SVGEGT. The CDR3, as DNA: TGTGCCAGCAGTTACTCGTCCGCAGGGAATGGCTACACCTTC. This translates into CASSYSSAGNGYTF.

J is TRBJ1-2 and V is TRBV28; possibly TRBD1 for D (5 bases). V was shortened by 8 bases and J by 11 bases, with 21 bases between the two germline ends. The CDR3 covers 13 residues. Looked up from germline, CDR1 is MDHEN and CDR2 is SYDVKM. CDR3 loop: CASFTGNPFGYTF. In DNA, the CDR3 is TGTGCCAGCTTCACAGGAAACCCCTTCGGGTACACCTTC.

V gene TRBV4-1 combines with J gene TRBJ1-5, with D possibly TRBD1 on 5 matching bases. Trimming cost V 0 bases and J 1 base, with 13 bases left between them. CDR3 length equals 17 residues. The germline V gene encodes CDR1 MGHRA and CDR2 YSYEKL. The CDR3: CASSQDNGGVSNQPQHF. As DNA, the CDR3 is TGCGCCAGCAGCCAAGATAACGGGGGGGTGAGCAATCAGCCCCAGCATTTT.

V is TRBV5-1 and J is TRBJ1-3, with 8 bases fitting TRBD1. The V gene's germline CDR1 is SGHRS and CDR2 YFSETQ. After removal of 5 bases from V and 2 bases from J, the junction contained 12 bases not matched to a gene. This CDR3 is built from 17 residues. The CDR3 protein is CASSGSGGAGAGNTIYF. Written as DNA, the CDR3 is TGCGCCAGCAGTGGTTCAGGGGGCGCTGGCGCTGGAAACACCATATATTTT. The variable domain in full, completed from reference TRBV5-1 and TRBJ1-3, reads KAGVTQTPRYLIKTRGQQVTLSCSPISGHRSVSWYQQTPGQGLQFLFEYFSETQRNKGNFPGRFSGRQFSNSRSEMNVSTLELGDSALYLCASSGSGGAGAGNTIYFGEGSWLTVV.

The chain recombines TRBV7-2 with TRBJ2-7; no clear D. V gave up 0 bases and J gave up 5 bases, with 5 bases separating them. Germline V gene data show CDR1 as SGHTA and CDR2 as FQGNSA. This CDR3 has 12 amino acids. CDR3 DNA sequence: TGTGCCAGCAGCTTAGCGCAGGACGAGCAGTACTTC. Translation gives CASSLAQDEQYF.

Note on this clone: No DNA is shown, since the ends of the CDR3 on it are uncertain; the CDR3 is the one TCRdb lists. The chain uses TRBV19 and TRBJ2-1; TRBD2 was called by the table and not checked on the DNA. Ends included, the CDR3 has 13 residues. Per the germline V gene, CDR1 is LNHDA and CDR2 is SQIVND (reference sequence). CDR3 sequence: CASSPRVAGGNVF.

The V and J genes are TRBV27 and TRBJ2-7; 8 bases match TRBD2. The length of the CDR3 is 15 residues. From germline, CDR1 is MNHEY and CDR2 SMNVEV (reference sequence). J gave up 4 bases and V 1 base, and 6 bases lay outside the gene matches. The CDR3 reads CASSLYAGGIYEQYF. In nucleotides, the CDR3 is TGTGCCAGCAGTTTATATGCGGGGGGTATTTACGAGCAGTACTTC.

The rearrangement uses TRBV7-2 and TRBJ2-7; tentatively, D is TRBD2 (5 bases). Trimming stripped 3 bases from V and 7 bases from J, with 25 bases between. Germline V CDR1 and CDR2: SGHTA, FQGNSA. This CDR3 has 17 residues. DNA for the CDR3: TGTGCCAGCAGCTTTGGGCGACTACCCCTCTCTGTACGGGAGCAGTACTTC. Amino acids: CASSFGRLPLSVREQYF.

This clone has more than one count but fewer than ten. The chain recombines TRBV6-7 with TRBJ1-5, with a tentative D call TRBD1 (6 bases). TRBV6-7 is an ORF; its function is uncertain. Trimming shortened V by 2 bases and J by 10 bases, and 12 bases separated the two germline ends. This CDR3 has 13 residues. The CDR3 DNA follows: TGTGCCAGCAGTTACGAAGCAGGGGAACCCCAGCATTTT. This encodes CASSYEAGEPQHF.

This chain uses TRBV2 with TRBJ2-1; 13 bases match TRBD2. V gave up 6 bases and J gave up 9 bases; unmatched junction bases: 2. CDR3 length: 13 residues. Germline V lookup: CDR1 SNHLY, CDR2 FYNNEI. CDR3 sequence (DNA): TGTGCCAGCAGGAGACTAGCGGGGGGTGAGCAGTTCTTC. Protein product: CASRRLAGGEQFF.

In this sample, this clone turned up once. This chain joins TRBV5-1 and TRBJ1-2, with D perhaps TRBD1 (5 bases). The V end lost 3 bases, the J end lost 7 bases, and 19 bases lay between the germline ends. Germline lookup yields CDR1 SGHRS and CDR2 YFSETQ. This CDR3 contains 15 residues. Written as DNA, the CDR3 is TGCGCCAGCAGCTCGGACCCTAGCGGGGACTTTGGCTACACCTTC. This codes for CASSSDPSGDFGYTF.

V and J are TRBV4-3 and TRBJ2-1, with TRBD2 matching over 8 bases. Germline assignment: CDR1 LGHNA and CDR2 YSLEER. There are 15 residues in the CDR3. Unmatched junction bases numbered 5, after V lost 0 bases and J lost 7 bases. The CDR3 spells CASSQDGREANEQFF. The CDR3 DNA reads as TGCGCCAGCAGCCAAGACGGGCGGGAGGCGAATGAGCAGTTCTTC.